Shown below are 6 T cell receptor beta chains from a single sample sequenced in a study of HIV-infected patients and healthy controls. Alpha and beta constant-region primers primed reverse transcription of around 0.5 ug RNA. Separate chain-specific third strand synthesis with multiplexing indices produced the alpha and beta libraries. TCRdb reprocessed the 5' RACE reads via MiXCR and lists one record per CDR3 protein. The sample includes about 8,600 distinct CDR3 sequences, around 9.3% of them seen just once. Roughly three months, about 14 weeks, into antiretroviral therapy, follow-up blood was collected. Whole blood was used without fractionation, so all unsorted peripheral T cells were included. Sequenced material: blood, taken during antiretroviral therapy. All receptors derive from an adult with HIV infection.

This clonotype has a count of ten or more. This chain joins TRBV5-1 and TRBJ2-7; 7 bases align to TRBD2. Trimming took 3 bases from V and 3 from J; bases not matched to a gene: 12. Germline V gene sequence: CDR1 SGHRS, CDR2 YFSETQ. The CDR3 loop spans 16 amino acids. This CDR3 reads CASSWGGDRSLYEQYF. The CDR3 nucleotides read TGCGCCAGCAGCTGGGGGGGGGACCGGTCACTCTACGAGCAGTACTTC.

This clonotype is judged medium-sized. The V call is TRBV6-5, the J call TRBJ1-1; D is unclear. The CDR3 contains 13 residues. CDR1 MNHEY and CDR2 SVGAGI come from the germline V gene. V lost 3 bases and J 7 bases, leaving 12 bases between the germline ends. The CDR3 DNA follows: TGTGCCAGCAGTTATTACGGCAGAAATGAAGCTTTCTTT. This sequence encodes CASSYYGRNEAFF.

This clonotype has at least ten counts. The DNA for the CDR3 is TGTGCCAGCACCCCTAGGGATGCTGTGGACGCTTTCTTT. Encoded protein: CASTPRDAVDAFF. This chain links TRBV7-9 with TRBJ1-1; no clear D. V was trimmed by 7 bases and J by 11 bases, leaving 20 bases between them. Per the germline V gene, CDR1 is SEHNR and CDR2 is FQNEAQ (reference sequence). The CDR3 has 13 residues.

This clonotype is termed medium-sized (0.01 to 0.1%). CDR3 protein: CASSFSGGYNEQFF. The DNA of the CDR3 is TGTGCCAGCAGCTTTAGCGGGGGGTACAATGAGCAGTTCTTC. The rearrangement uses TRBV7-3 and TRBJ2-1; 10 nucleotides match TRBD2. CDR3 length: 14 residues. V lost 3 bases and J lost 4; bases outside the gene matches: 0. CDR1 and CDR2 (germline): SGHTA, FQGTGA.

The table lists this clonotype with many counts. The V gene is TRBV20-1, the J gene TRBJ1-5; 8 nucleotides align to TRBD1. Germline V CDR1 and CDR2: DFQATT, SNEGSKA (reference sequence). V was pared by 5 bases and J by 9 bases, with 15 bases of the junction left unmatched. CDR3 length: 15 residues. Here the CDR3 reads CSASYDRGAARPQHF. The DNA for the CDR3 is TGCAGTGCTTCTTACGACAGGGGAGCGGCAAGGCCCCAGCATTTT.

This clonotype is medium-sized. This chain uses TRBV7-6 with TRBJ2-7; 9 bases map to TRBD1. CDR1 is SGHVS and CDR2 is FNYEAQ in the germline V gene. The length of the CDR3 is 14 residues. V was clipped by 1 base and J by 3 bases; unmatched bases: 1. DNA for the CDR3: TGTGCCAGCAGCTTAGAGGACAGGGGCTACGAGCAGTACTTC. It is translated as CASSLEDRGYEQYF.